A single sample is the source of the 28 T cell receptor beta chains below, sequenced in a study of blood T cell dynamics during melanoma immunotherapy. The table came from immunoSEQ multiplex PCR; TCRdb's copy has only in-frame clones and leaves some out. In the table there are several thousand clones, roughly 77% of which are singletons. Time point defined: pre-treatment baseline. The source material was blood, sampled from a patient treated with checkpoint blockade. The receptors here all came from a human donor with melanoma.

The chain is built from TRBV4-1 and TRBJ2-3; TRBD2 aligns across 9 bases. The trim removed 1 base at V and 4 bases at J, leaving 6 bases unmatched. CDR1 is MGHRA, CDR2 YSYEKL, per germline. The CDR3 has 16 residues. Here the CDR3 DNA reads TGCGCCAGCAGCCAAGTGGGTGGCGGGGGGGCAGATACGCAGTATTTT. This sequence encodes CASSQVGGGGADTQYF.

The chain recombines TRBV7-9 with TRBJ2-7; no clear D gene. The germline gives CDR1 SEHNR, CDR2 FQNEAQ (reference sequence). V was clipped by 4 bases and J by 2 bases, with 15 bases between them. The CDR3 loop spans 15 amino acids. The CDR3 nucleotides read TGTGCCAGCAGCTCTACAATCGACAAGGCCTACGAGCAGTACTTC. Amino acid sequence: CASSSTIDKAYEQYF.

Written as DNA, the CDR3 is TGTGCCAGTAGGCAGGGAGAGGTTCAGCCCCAGCATTTT. Translation: CASRQGEVQPQHF. V and J are TRBV28 and TRBJ1-5; TRBD1 might be the D (5 bases). The CDR3 runs to 13 residues. Trimming left V 9 bases short and J 6 bases short, with 15 bases between. Germline V gene sequence: CDR1 MDHEN, CDR2 SYDVKM.

J is TRBJ2-3 and V is TRBV7-2; D could derive from TRBD1 or TRBD2 (5 bases each). V lost 5 bases and J 1 base, leaving 19 bases between the germline ends. From germline, CDR1 is SGHTA and CDR2 FQGNSA. This CDR3 has 17 amino acids. CDR3 nucleotides: TGTGCCAGCAGCGCAACCGGGACCCGGGGCGGCACAGATACGCAGTATTTT. It encodes CASSATGTRGGTDTQYF. Full variable domain (rest looked up from reference TRBV7-2 and TRBJ2-3): GAGVSQSPSNKVTEKGKDVELRCDPISGHTALYWYRQSLGQGLEFLIYFQGNSAPDKSGLPSDRFSAERTGGSVSTLTIQRTQQEDSAVYLCASSATGTRGGTDTQYFGPGTRLTVL.

The chain has TRBV7-2 and TRBJ1-3; D call uncertain. Germline CDR1 reads SGHTA; CDR2 reads FQGNSA. V lost 5 bases and J 0 bases, leaving 8 bases between the germline ends. The CDR3 is made up of 14 amino acids. CDR3 residues: CASSAAYSGNTIYF. CDR3 DNA sequence: TGTGCCAGCAGCGCAGCCTACTCTGGAAACACCATATATTTT.

This chain joins TRBV5-1 and TRBJ2-6; D perhaps matches TRBD2 (6 bases). Germline lookup yields CDR1 SGHRS and CDR2 YFSETQ. Trimming left V 6 bases short and J 0 bases short, with 13 bases between. This CDR3 region has 16 residues. The CDR3 sequence is CASTPGLSSGANVLTF. The CDR3 DNA sequence: TGCGCCAGCACACCGGGACTGAGCTCTGGGGCCAACGTCCTGACTTTC.

The rearrangement links TRBV28 to TRBJ2-3; possibly TRBD2 for D (6 bases). Trimming stripped 5 bases from V and 2 bases from J, with 14 bases between. The CDR3 spans 15 residues. Germline V CDR1 and CDR2: MDHEN, SYDVKM. CDR3 bases: TGTGCCAGCAGTGGCGGGGCTTATAACACAGATACGCAGTATTTT. It encodes CASSGGAYNTDTQYF.

The CDR3 protein is CASPGTISGNTIYF. The CDR3 nucleotides read TGTGCTAGTCCCGGGACCATCAGCGGGAACACCATATATTTT. This chain links TRBV12-5 with TRBJ1-3, with a tentative D call TRBD1 (5 bases). The V gene's germline CDR1 is LGHNT and CDR2 FRNRAP. Trimming took off 8 bases at V and 7 bases at J, with 18 bases between the two ends. This CDR3 region has 14 residues.

The rearrangement links TRBV27 to TRBJ2-3; D is possibly TRBD1 or TRBD2 (5 bases each). The CDR3 is 15 amino acids. Germline loops: CDR1 MNHEY, CDR2 SMNVEV (reference sequence). V shed 5 bases and J shed 4 bases, with 16 bases lying between them. This chain's CDR3 is CASSPGTLLADTQYF. The CDR3 region has the DNA TGTGCCAGCAGTCCCGGGACCCTGCTGGCAGATACGCAGTATTTT.

This chain uses TRBV5-8 with TRBJ1-6; 11 nucleotides agree with TRBD1. This CDR3 comprises 14 residues. Germline trimming cut 4 bases from V and 12 bases from J; bases unmatched to any gene: 6. Germline CDR1 SGHTS, CDR2 YDEGEE. The CDR3 region is CASSPDRGLQPLHF. Here the CDR3 DNA reads TGTGCCAGCAGCCCGGACAGGGGGCTTCAACCCCTCCACTTT.

The CDR3 reads CASSGDRGRNEQYF. The CDR3 bases are TGTGCCAGCAGCGGGGACAGGGGGCGGAACGAGCAGTACTTC. This chain joins TRBV7-9 and TRBJ2-7; 12 bases agree with TRBD1. Germline V gene lookup returns CDR1 SEHNR and CDR2 FQNEAQ (reference sequence). Trimming removed 5 bases from V and 5 bases from J; junction bases left unmatched: 4. The CDR3 is made up of 14 amino acids.

The rearrangement links TRBV2 to TRBJ1-1; tentative D call: TRBD1 (5 bases). The germline V gene has CDR1 SNHLY and CDR2 FYNNEI. Between the trimmed V and J ends, which lost 3 bases and 3 bases, there was a span of 23 bases. This CDR3 is 18 amino acids long. CDR3 residues: CASSEPFWASGSHTEAFF. CDR3 coding DNA: TGTGCCAGCAGTGAGCCCTTTTGGGCCTCAGGGTCCCACACTGAAGCTTTCTTT.

The chain links TRBV6-1 to TRBJ1-3; 7 nucleotides agree with TRBD1. CDR1 MNHNS and CDR2 SASEGT come from the germline V gene. V dropped 9 bases and J dropped 4; count of bases not matched to a gene: 12. This CDR3 is built from 15 residues. The CDR3 coding sequence is TGTGCCAGTCATACGACAGGGAGCATAGGAAACACCATATATTTT. Translating gives CASHTTGSIGNTIYF.

V usage is TRBV5-4 and J usage is TRBJ1-6, with D perhaps matching TRBD1 (6 bases). Per germline, CDR1 SGHNT and CDR2 YYREEE (reference sequence). CDR3 length equals 14 residues. CDR3 nucleotide sequence: TGTGGATTCCGTTGGGGGCAGTATAATTCACCCCTCCACTTT. Its translation: CGFRWGQYNSPLHF.

This clone was seen once. Additional DNA sequences in this sample encode the identical CDR3. J is TRBJ2-2 and V is TRBV9, with 7 bases matching TRBD1. Germline V lookup: CDR1 SGDLS, CDR2 YYNGEE. The V gene end was trimmed by 4 bases and the J gene end by 7 bases; junction bases not matched to a gene: 10. The CDR3 has 15 amino acids. The CDR3 DNA is TGTGCCAGCAGCCCACAGACAGGGATAGTCGGGGAGCTGTTTTTT. Its protein product is CASSPQTGIVGELFF.

This chain joins TRBV7-2 and TRBJ2-5, with 9 bases fitting TRBD2. The trim removed 7 bases at V and 5 bases at J, leaving 8 bases unmatched. Germline lookup yields CDR1 SGHTA and CDR2 FQGNSA. The CDR3 contains 14 residues. The CDR3 nucleotides are TGTGCCAGCAACATAGCGGGGGCGGGGGAGACCCAGTACTTC. Translated, it gives CASNIAGAGETQYF.

V gene TRBV10-2 combines with J gene TRBJ1-5; D uncertain. V was cut by 4 bases and J by 0 bases, with 10 bases left in between. The length of the CDR3 is 15 residues. Per germline, CDR1 WSHSY and CDR2 SAAADI. The DNA for the CDR3 is TGCGCCAGCAGTGTGGCAGTCCATAGCAATCAGCCCCAGCATTTT. It yields the protein CASSVAVHSNQPQHF.

This clone was picked up a small number of times. The V gene is TRBV19, the J gene TRBJ1-5; TRBD1 matches at 7 bases. The CDR3 covers 14 residues. Germline V gives CDR1 LNHDA, CDR2 SQIVND (reference sequence). Germline trimming cut 7 bases from V and 5 bases from J; bases unmatched to any gene: 8. Written as DNA, the CDR3 is TGTGCCAGTACCCCCGACAGGGTGGATCAGCCCCAGCATTTT. Translating gives CASTPDRVDQPQHF.

V is TRBV19 and J is TRBJ1-1, with 7 bases fitting TRBD1. The CDR3 has 15 residues. CDR1 and CDR2 (germline): LNHDA, SQIVND (reference sequence). V was pared by 3 bases and J by 1 base, with 5 bases of the junction left unmatched. CDR3 coding DNA: TGTGCCAGTAGTATTAGTCAGGGGGGGAACACTGAAGCTTTCTTT. This codes for CASSISQGGNTEAFF.

The chain joins TRBV7-8 to TRBJ1-2; the D gene is possibly TRBD1 (5 bases). CDR1 SGHVS and CDR2 FQNEAQ come from the germline V gene. There are 14 residues in the CDR3. Trimming removed 1 base from V and 7 bases from J, with 13 bases in between. CDR3 region: CASSLGGAGGGYTF. DNA for the CDR3: TGTGCCAGCAGCTTAGGTGGGGCAGGAGGTGGCTACACCTTC.

This sequence joins TRBV10-2 and TRBJ1-5; D unclear. There are 13 residues in the CDR3. The ends were cut back, 10 bases at V and 0 bases at J, with 10 bases in the middle. Germline lookup yields CDR1 WSHSY and CDR2 SAAADI. CDR3 sequence: CATQLSSNQPQHF. DNA of the CDR3: TGCGCCACCCAGCTGAGTAGCAATCAGCCCCAGCATTTT.

The chain joins TRBV7-9 to TRBJ2-1, with TRBD2 matching over 14 bases. V dropped 5 bases and J dropped 9; count of bases not matched to a gene: 6. The CDR3 has 15 residues. Per germline, CDR1 SEHNR and CDR2 FQNEAQ (reference sequence). The CDR3 loop reads CASSVTSGGAIEQFF. Written as DNA, the CDR3 is TGTGCCAGCAGCGTGACTAGCGGGGGGGCCATTGAGCAGTTCTTC. Full variable domain (remainder filled in from reference TRBV7-9 and TRBJ2-1): DTGVSQNPRHKITKRGQNVTFRCDPISEHNRLYWYRQTLGQGPEFLTYFQNEAQLEKSRLLSDRFSAERPKGSFSTLEIQRTEQGDSAMYLCASSVTSGGAIEQFFGPGTRLTVL.

J is TRBJ2-7 and V is TRBV9; 15 bases are a match to TRBD2. This CDR3 has 17 amino acids. V was pared by 3 bases and J by 5 bases, with 9 bases of the junction left unmatched. Germline V gives CDR1 SGDLS, CDR2 YYNGEE. In DNA form, the CDR3 reads TGTGCCAGCAGCGGCTCCGGGACTAGCGGGAGGTTGGACGAGCAGTACTTC. Residues: CASSGSGTSGRLDEQYF.

CDR3 sequence (DNA): TGTGCCAGCAGCTTAGTCTTGACAGGGGGCTACGAGCAGTACTTC. It yields the protein CASSLVLTGGYEQYF. The chain combines TRBV7-8 with TRBJ2-7; 9 bases align to TRBD1. Germline V lookup: CDR1 SGHVS, CDR2 FQNEAQ. CDR3 size: 15 residues. V lost 1 base and J lost 3; bases outside the gene matches: 4.

This chain uses TRBV10-3 with TRBJ2-5; TRBD1 matches 7 bases. Germline trimming cut 5 bases from V and 3 bases from J; bases unmatched to any gene: 6. CDR3 length: 14 amino acids. Germline V gene data show CDR1 as ENHRY and CDR2 as SYGVKD. The CDR3 region is CAISSTGMEETQYF. The CDR3 DNA reads as TGTGCCATCAGTTCGACAGGGATGGAAGAGACCCAGTACTTC.

V is TRBV28 and J is TRBJ1-1; D remains unclear. V gave up 8 bases and J gave up 5 bases, with 24 bases separating them. Per germline, CDR1 MDHEN and CDR2 SYDVKM. The CDR3 is made up of 16 amino acids. CDR3 nucleotides: TGTGCCAGCGGCCCCTTCGCGGGAAGGAAGTTAACTGAAGCTTTCTTT. Translated, it gives CASGPFAGRKLTEAFF.

This clone has just one count. The rearrangement uses TRBV18 and TRBJ1-3, with no clear D. V lost 1 base and J lost 0, with 4 bases in between. CDR1 is KGHSH and CDR2 is LQKENI in the germline V gene. The CDR3 length is 14 residues. The CDR3 DNA is TGTGCCAGCTCACCACAGGGCTCTGGAAACACCATATATTTT. Translated: CASSPQGSGNTIYF.

This sequence joins TRBV30 and TRBJ2-7, with D perhaps matching TRBD2 (7 bases). V shed 0 bases and J shed 8 bases, with 17 bases lying between them. CDR1 and CDR2 (germline): GTSNPN, SVGIG (reference sequence). This CDR3 spans 14 amino acids. The CDR3 protein is CAWSVRGGPYKQYF. CDR3 nucleotides: TGTGCCTGGAGTGTACGCGGGGGCCCTTATAAGCAGTACTTC.